The 30 T cell receptor beta chains below come from one sample, sequenced in a study of a mutant IDH1 vaccine in newly diagnosed glioma. Libraries were prepared by immunoSEQ multiplex PCR; TCRdb keeps only in-frame clonotypes and omits some of them. The sample yields some 51,000 clones, around 80% seen once. Time point given: week 5, during vaccination. Alongside topical imiquimod, each dose of vaccine comprised 300 ug of mutant IDH1 20-mer peptide. These receptors have no identified antigens. This specimen consisted of PBMCs, obtained from a glioma patient whose treatment included an IDH1 peptide vaccine. Receptors were obtained from a man aged 50 or older with glioma.

The CDR3 DNA reads as TGTGCCAGCAGTGGGTTATTGCCTTATGGCTACACCTTC. Its protein product is CASSGLLPYGYTF. The chain uses TRBV2 and TRBJ1-2; D unresolved. The CDR3 is 13 residues long. V lost 4 bases to trimming and J lost 5 bases, with 11 bases between them. CDR1 is SNHLY, CDR2 FYNNEI, per germline.

V usage is TRBV14 and J usage is TRBJ1-2, with D unclear. The CDR3 consists of 14 residues. Germline CDR1 is SGHDN and CDR2 is FVKESK. V dropped 5 bases and J dropped 4 bases, with 14 bases sitting between them. CDR3 bases: TGTGCCAGCAGCTTCAAGGGAAACCTCTATGGCTACACCTTC. Translated: CASSFKGNLYGYTF.

This chain links TRBV6-4 with TRBJ2-7; 13 positions agree with TRBD2. The CDR3 length is 15 residues. V lost 7 bases to trimming and J lost 5 bases; unmatched junction nucleotides: 8. The V gene's germline CDR1 is MRHNA and CDR2 SNTAGT. The CDR3, as DNA: TGTGCCAGCAACCCACTAGCGGGGGGGCCGAACGAGCAGTACTTC. It is translated as CASNPLAGGPNEQYF.

In the case of this clone: One end of the junction fails to match germline, which may point to a read error. This sequence joins TRBV7-7 and TRBJ2-1; D is uncertain. The CDR3 covers 13 residues. Germline V lookup: CDR1 SSHAT, CDR2 FNYEAQ (reference sequence). CDR3 sequence: CASSPGLSNEQFF. The DNA for the CDR3 is TGTGCTAGCAGCCCCGGTTTATCCAATGAGCAGTTCTTC.

J is TRBJ1-2 and V is TRBV5-1; D is possibly TRBD1 (5 bases). Germline CDR1 and CDR2: SGHRS and YFSETQ. Trimming left V 3 bases short and J 0 bases short, with 12 bases between. CDR3 length: 15 amino acids. DNA of the CDR3: TGCGCCAGCAGCTGGGGGGGGACTACTAACTATGGCTACACCTTC. Translated: CASSWGGTTNYGYTF.

The rearrangement links TRBV5-4 to TRBJ2-1, with 9 bases that match TRBD2. This CDR3 has 14 amino acids. V lost 9 bases and J lost 8; bases outside the gene matches: 12. From germline, CDR1 is SGHNT and CDR2 YYREEE (reference sequence). The CDR3 nucleotides are TGTGCCATTTCTCCGGGACTAGCTAGCGATGAGCAGTTCTTC. This translates into CAISPGLASDEQFF.

A single count supports this clone. The chain combines TRBV5-1 with TRBJ1-1; D is ambiguous. From germline, CDR1 is SGHRS and CDR2 YFSETQ. The CDR3 extends over 14 amino acids. V gave up 2 bases and J gave up 5 bases, with 13 bases separating them. CDR3 sequence reads: CASSFLGKGTEAFF. The CDR3 DNA reads as TGCGCCAGCAGCTTTTTGGGTAAAGGGACTGAAGCTTTCTTT.

V and J are TRBV5-6 and TRBJ2-5, with D perhaps TRBD1 or TRBD2 (6 bases each). The CDR3 is 16 residues long. V lost 4 bases and J 1 base, leaving 17 bases between the germline ends. Germline assignment: CDR1 SGHDT and CDR2 YYEEEE. CDR3 residues: CASSPGAIAGQETQYF. In nucleotides, the CDR3 is TGTGCCAGCAGCCCGGGGGCCATCGCCGGCCAAGAGACCCAGTACTTC. Full variable domain (rest looked up from reference TRBV5-6 and TRBJ2-5): DAGVTQSPTHLIKTRGQQVTLRCSPKSGHDTVSWYQQALGQGPQFIFQYYEEEERQRGNFPDRFSGHQFPNYSSELNVNALLLGDSALYLCASSPGAIAGQETQYFGPGTRLLVL.

This clone turned up a few times. This rearrangement joins TRBV27 to TRBJ2-1, with a weak D call TRBD1 (5 bases). CDR1 and CDR2 (germline): MNHEY, SMNVEV (reference sequence). Trimming left V 7 bases short and J 2 bases short, with 15 bases between. The CDR3 is made up of 15 amino acids. The CDR3 region has the DNA TGTGCCAGCAAATACCTCCAGGGTGCCTACAATGAGCAGTTCTTC. It specifies CASKYLQGAYNEQFF.

This chain joins TRBV7-9 and TRBJ1-1; D remains ambiguous. V was clipped by 1 base and J by 0 bases, with 6 bases between them. Germline V lookup: CDR1 SEHNR, CDR2 FQNEAQ (reference sequence). The CDR3 runs to 14 residues. CDR3 residues: CASSLGLVNTEAFF. CDR3 DNA: TGTGCCAGCAGCTTAGGGCTAGTGAACACTGAAGCTTTCTTT. The full variable domain, with the rest looked up from reference TRBV7-9 and TRBJ1-1, is DTGVSQNPRHKITKRGQNVTFRCDPISEHNRLYWYRQTLGQGPEFLTYFQNEAQLEKSRLLSDRFSAERPKGSFSTLEIQRTEQGDSAMYLCASSLGLVNTEAFFGQGTRLTVV.

This chain links TRBV5-1 with TRBJ1-5; D is ambiguous. Germline CDR1 SGHRS, CDR2 YFSETQ. This CDR3 spans 13 amino acids. V was pared by 0 bases and J by 5 bases, with 6 bases between. The CDR3: CASSLDGDQPQHF. The CDR3, as DNA: TGCGCCAGCAGCTTGGATGGGGATCAGCCCCAGCATTTT.

This clone is a singleton in its sample. The rearrangement links TRBV6-1 to TRBJ2-5; no definite D call. The CDR3 sequence is 12 residues long. In germline, CDR1 is MNHNS, CDR2 SASEGT. Trimming took off 4 bases at V and 0 bases at J, with 3 bases between the two ends. The CDR3 loop is CASSAHQETQYF. CDR3 coding DNA: TGTGCCAGCAGTGCCCACCAAGAGACCCAGTACTTC.

The rearrangement joins TRBV19 to TRBJ1-4, with no clear D. The CDR3 is made up of 15 amino acids. Germline CDR1 is LNHDA and CDR2 is SQIVND (reference sequence). Trimming took off 4 bases at V and 3 bases at J, with 12 bases between the two ends. CDR3 sequence reads: CASSTEAGPNEKLFF. The CDR3 DNA is TGTGCCAGTAGTACTGAGGCAGGCCCTAATGAAAAACTGTTTTTT.

The chain combines TRBV29-1 with TRBJ2-5; D might be TRBD1 (6 bases). CDR1 and CDR2 from the germline V gene are SQVTM and ANQGSEA. This CDR3 has 14 amino acids. Trimming took 7 bases from V and 4 from J, leaving 19 bases between them. CDR3 DNA: TGCAGCGCCTTGGGGGCCTTACGAAGAGAGACCCAGTACTTC. It codes for CSALGALRRETQYF.

In this sample, this clone turned up a few times. The chain links TRBV25-1 to TRBJ1-1, with D unresolved. Germline values: CDR1 MGHDK, CDR2 SYGVNS. The CDR3 is made up of 14 amino acids. The germline V and J ends were trimmed by 3 bases and 4 bases, with 12 bases remaining between them. The CDR3 loop is CASSDRLGTTEAFF. The CDR3 nucleotides read TGTGCCAGCAGTGACAGGCTGGGAACCACTGAAGCTTTCTTT.

The chain is built from TRBV18 and TRBJ2-7; maybe TRBD1 (6 bases). V lost 3 bases and J lost 3, with 12 bases in between. Germline-derived CDR1 and CDR2 are KGHSH and LQKENI. This CDR3 is 14 amino acids long. CDR3 amino acids: CASSPRTENYEQYF. In DNA form, the CDR3 reads TGTGCCAGCTCACCGCGGACAGAGAACTACGAGCAGTACTTC. Looking up the rest from reference TRBV18 and TRBJ2-7 gives the full variable domain: NAGVMQNPRHLVRRRGQEARLRCSPMKGHSHVYWYRQLPEEGLKFMVYLQKENIIDESGMPKERFSAEFPKEGPSILRIQQVVRGDSAAYFCASSPRTENYEQYFGPGTRLTVT.

The chain joins TRBV9 to TRBJ1-2, with TRBD1 as a possible D gene (6 bases). The germline V gene encodes CDR1 SGDLS and CDR2 YYNGEE. The length of the CDR3 is 14 residues. Between the trimmed V and J ends, which lost 3 bases and 4 bases, there was a span of 13 bases. CDR3 DNA: TGTGCCAGCAGCGCGACCACGGGGGCCTATGGCTACACCTTC. It yields the protein CASSATTGAYGYTF.

The chain carries TRBV5-1 and TRBJ1-1; D is uncertain. Germline V gene data show CDR1 as SGHRS and CDR2 as YFSETQ. The V end was cut by 0 bases, the J end by 4 bases, with 10 bases between. The CDR3 extends over 14 amino acids. CDR3 coding DNA: TGCGCCAGCAGCTTGGAACCTATGAGCACTGAAGCTTTCTTT. Its protein product is CASSLEPMSTEAFF.

V gene TRBV4-2 combines with J gene TRBJ1-2, with TRBD1 matching 8 bases. J lost 6 bases, V lost 0 bases, and 9 bases had no gene match. Germline V gene sequence: CDR1 LGHNA, CDR2 YNFKEQ. The CDR3 runs to 16 residues. The CDR3, as DNA: TGTGCCAGCAGCCAAGATCCTTCCGCAGGGGGCAATGGCTACACCTTC. Its protein product is CASSQDPSAGGNGYTF.

The chain uses TRBV5-1 and TRBJ1-1; D may be TRBD1 (5 bases). CDR1 SGHRS and CDR2 YFSETQ come from the germline V gene. Trimming took off 0 bases at V and 7 bases at J, with 7 bases between the two ends. CDR3 length equals 12 residues. CDR3 residues: CASSLEGDEAFF. DNA for the CDR3: TGCGCCAGCAGCTTGGAAGGGGATGAAGCTTTCTTT.

V is TRBV5-5 and J is TRBJ1-1; D possibly corresponds to TRBD1 (6 bases). V was clipped by 4 bases and J by 5 bases, with 18 bases between them. The CDR3 covers 15 residues. The germline V gene encodes CDR1 SGHKS and CDR2 YYEKEE (reference sequence). In nucleotides, the CDR3 is TGTGCCAGCAGCCGCGAAGGGGGTGTGAGGACTGAAGCTTTCTTT. It specifies CASSREGGVRTEAFF.

This clone was seen just once. This chain uses TRBV18 with TRBJ2-7; 7 bases line up with TRBD2. V was pared by 3 bases and J by 4 bases, with 12 bases of the junction left unmatched. The CDR3 runs to 16 residues. Germline CDR1 KGHSH, CDR2 LQKENI. In DNA form, the CDR3 reads TGTGCCAGCTCACCGCAATTAGGTAGGGAGGGTTACGAGCAGTACTTC. This sequence encodes CASSPQLGREGYEQYF.

In its sample, this clone was seen a few times. The J gene is TRBJ2-3, the V gene TRBV11-3; TRBD1 agrees at 9 bases. V gave up 4 bases and J gave up 6 bases; unmatched junction bases: 5. The CDR3 has 14 amino acids. CDR1 SGHNT and CDR2 YENEEA come from the germline V gene. CDR3 sequence reads: CASSSGQGYDTQYF. CDR3 DNA: TGTGCCAGCAGCTCCGGACAGGGGTATGATACGCAGTATTTT. The full variable domain, completed using reference TRBV11-3 and TRBJ2-3, is EAGVVQSPRYKIIEKKQPVAFWCNPISGHNTLYWYLQNLGQGPELLIRYENEEAVDDSQLPKDRFSAERLKGVDSTLKIQPAELGDSAVYLCASSSGQGYDTQYFGPGTRLTVL.

This chain uses TRBV4-2 with TRBJ2-1; D gene unclear. The CDR3 covers 15 residues. The germline gives CDR1 LGHNA, CDR2 YNFKEQ. V lost 2 bases and J lost 4, with 12 bases in between. The CDR3 is CASSQNKMDYNEQFF. The CDR3 bases are TGTGCCAGCAGCCAAAATAAGATGGATTACAATGAGCAGTTCTTC.

This chain joins TRBV30 and TRBJ1-1; D gene uncertain. There are 12 residues in the CDR3. The germline V and J ends were trimmed by 2 bases and 5 bases, with 9 bases remaining between them. From germline, CDR1 is GTSNPN and CDR2 SVGIG (reference sequence). CDR3 DNA sequence: TGTGCCTGGAGTCGAAGTAGAACTGAAGCTTTCTTT. It specifies CAWSRSRTEAFF.

The chain links TRBV30 to TRBJ2-3; TRBD1 matches at 8 bases. With V trimmed by 2 bases and J by 2 bases, 3 bases remained unmatched. The germline V gene encodes CDR1 GTSNPN and CDR2 SVGIG (reference sequence). The CDR3 extends over 14 amino acids. CDR3 loop: CAWSRDRNTDTQYF. Here the CDR3 DNA reads TGTGCCTGGAGTAGGGACAGGAACACAGATACGCAGTATTTT.

The chain links TRBV7-9 to TRBJ2-3; D is possibly TRBD1 (7 bases). Trimming removed 5 bases at V and 6 bases at J, with 9 bases between. Germline V CDR1 and CDR2: SEHNR, FQNEAQ (reference sequence). The CDR3 consists of 12 residues. The CDR3 sequence: CASSPGGDTQYF. Written as DNA, the CDR3 is TGTGCCAGCAGCCCAGGGGGGGATACGCAGTATTTT.

CDR3 loop: CSVANGGSQYF. DNA for the CDR3: TGCAGCGTTGCGAATGGAGGGTCGCAGTACTTC. The chain uses TRBV29-1 and TRBJ2-7; tentative D call: TRBD2 (6 bases). Germline assignment: CDR1 SQVTM and CDR2 ANQGSEA. Trimming removed 4 bases from V and 9 bases from J, with 13 bases in between. The CDR3 runs to 11 residues.

Worth noting for this clone: Compared with germline, one end of the junction differs, possibly owing to a read error. This rearrangement joins TRBV5-6 to TRBJ2-7; the D is unclear. Germline CDR1 is SGHDT and CDR2 is YYEEEE. CDR3 length: 12 amino acids. The chain's CDR3 is CASSLERTQFLF. The CDR3 coding sequence is TGTGCCAGCAGCTTGGAACGCACACAGTTCCTCTTC.

This sequence joins TRBV9 and TRBJ2-5; TRBD2 agrees at 12 bases. Looked up from germline, CDR1 is SGDLS and CDR2 is YYNGEE. The CDR3 extends over 15 amino acids. Trimming removed 6 bases from V and 5 bases from J; junction bases left unmatched: 8. CDR3 in amino acids: CASTRTSGVQETQYF. CDR3 nucleotides: TGTGCCAGCACCCGGACTAGCGGGGTCCAGGAGACCCAGTACTTC.